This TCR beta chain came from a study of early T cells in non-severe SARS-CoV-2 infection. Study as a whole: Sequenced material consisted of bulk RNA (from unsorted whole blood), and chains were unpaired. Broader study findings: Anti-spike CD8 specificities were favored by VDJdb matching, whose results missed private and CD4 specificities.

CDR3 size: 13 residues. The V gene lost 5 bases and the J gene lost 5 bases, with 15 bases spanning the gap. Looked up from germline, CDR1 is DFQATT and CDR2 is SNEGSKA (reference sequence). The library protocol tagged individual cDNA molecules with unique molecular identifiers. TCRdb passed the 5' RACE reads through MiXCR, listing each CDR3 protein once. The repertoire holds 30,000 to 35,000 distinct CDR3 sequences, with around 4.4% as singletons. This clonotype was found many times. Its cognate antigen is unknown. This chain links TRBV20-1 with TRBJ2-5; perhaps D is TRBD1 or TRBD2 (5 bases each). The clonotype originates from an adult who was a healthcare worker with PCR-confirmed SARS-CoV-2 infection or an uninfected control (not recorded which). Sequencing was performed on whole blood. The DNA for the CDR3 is TGCAGTGCTGGGGACGGGCCGAGGGAGACCCAGTACTTC. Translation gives CSAGDGPRETQYF.